Below, 10 T cell receptor beta chains from the same sample are listed, as sequenced in a study of T cell changes during pregnancy in multiple sclerosis. Profiling relied on immunoSEQ multiplex PCR, and the TCRdb table lists in-frame clones only, not all of them. The table has tens of thousands of clones, about 88% seen once. Sequencing used CD4+ T cells from peripheral blood mononuclear cells, obtained after pregnancy. These receptors were taken from a female donor with multiple sclerosis, enrolled in a pregnancy study.

The rearrangement links TRBV5-1 to TRBJ1-3; maybe TRBD1 (5 bases). The germline gives CDR1 SGHRS, CDR2 YFSETQ. The CDR3 contains 13 residues. V was trimmed by 0 bases and J by 8 bases, leaving 9 bases between them. In DNA, the CDR3 is TGCGCCAGCAGCTTGGTCGGGGGGGACACCATATATTTT. This encodes CASSLVGGDTIYF.

This chain connects TRBV7-2 to TRBJ2-7; 9 bases fit TRBD2. This CDR3 is built from 16 residues. Per germline, CDR1 SGHTA and CDR2 FQGNSA. Losses at the gene ends were 1 base for V and 3 bases for J; bases not matched to a gene: 7. The DNA for the CDR3 is TGTGCCAGCAGCTTAGTGTCTGGAGCGGGGGGCTACGAGCAGTACTTC. Protein product: CASSLVSGAGGYEQYF.

The chain recombines TRBV19 with TRBJ2-1; 11 bases are shared with TRBD2. Looked up from germline, CDR1 is LNHDA and CDR2 is SQIVND (reference sequence). Trimming took 4 bases from V and 0 from J; bases not matched to a gene: 8. This CDR3 has 18 residues. The CDR3 protein is CASSRGTSGGSSYNEQFF. For the CDR3, the DNA is TGTGCCAGTAGTAGAGGGACTAGCGGAGGGAGCTCCTACAATGAGCAGTTCTTC. Filled out from reference TRBV19 and TRBJ2-1, the complete variable domain reads DGGITQSPKYLFRKEGQNVTLSCEQNLNHDAMYWYRQDPGQGLRLIYYSQIVNDFQKGDIAEGYSVSREKKESFPLTVTSAQKNPTAFYLCASSRGTSGGSSYNEQFFGPGTRLTVL.

This chain uses TRBV2 with TRBJ1-1; D call uncertain. Deletions cut 6 bases from V and 6 bases from J, with 20 bases between. The CDR3 is 15 amino acids. Germline loops: CDR1 SNHLY, CDR2 FYNNEI. CDR3 residues: CASSQSRGYEAEAFF. Written as DNA, the CDR3 is TGTGCCAGCAGCCAATCCCGGGGATATGAAGCTGAAGCTTTCTTT. Full variable domain (remainder filled in from reference TRBV2 and TRBJ1-1): EPEVTQTPSHQVTQMGQEVILRCVPISNHLYFYWYRQILGQKVEFLVSFYNNEISEKSEIFDDQFSVERPDGSNFTLKIRSTKLEDSAMYFCASSQSRGYEAEAFFGQGTRLTVV.

The V and J genes are TRBV5-1 and TRBJ2-5, with TRBD2 identical over 10 bases. The J call is doubtful: the DNA matches TRBJ2-7 better. There are 15 residues in the CDR3. Germline V gene sequence: CDR1 SGHRS, CDR2 YFSETQ. The CDR3 nucleotides are TGCGCCAGCAGCATTCTAGCGGGAGTCTCCTACGAGCAGTACTTC. The encoded protein is CASSILAGVSYEQYF.

The genes are TRBV27 and TRBJ1-5; D is possibly TRBD1 (6 bases). This CDR3 spans 16 amino acids. Germline assignment: CDR1 MNHEY and CDR2 SMNVEV (reference sequence). V was shortened by 2 bases and J by 1 base, with 12 bases between the two germline ends. The chain's CDR3 is CASSLKIGQSNQPQHF. The CDR3 DNA follows: TGTGCCAGCAGTTTAAAAATTGGACAGAGCAATCAGCCCCAGCATTTT.

The chain recombines TRBV5-4 with TRBJ2-3, with 15 bases lining up with TRBD2. The V gene's germline CDR1 is SGHNT and CDR2 YYREEE (reference sequence). CDR3 length: 14 residues. Unmatched junction bases numbered 1, after V lost 5 bases and J lost 6 bases. The CDR3 reads CASRGTSGRDTQYF. CDR3 DNA: TGTGCCAGCAGGGGGACTAGCGGGAGGGATACGCAGTATTTT.

This clone was seen once. The chain joins TRBV6-5 to TRBJ2-5; 8 bases align to TRBD1. The CDR3 extends over 15 amino acids. The germline V gene has CDR1 MNHEY and CDR2 SVGAGI. J gave up 0 bases and V 2 bases, and 2 bases lay outside the gene matches. The CDR3, as DNA: TGTGCCAGCAGTTACGTCAGGGGGCACCAAGAGACCCAGTACTTC. Encoded protein: CASSYVRGHQETQYF.

The CDR3 nucleotides are TGTGCCAGCAGTCCCTGGACTAGCGGGACCTACGAGCAGTACTTC. This gives the protein CASSPWTSGTYEQYF. The chain recombines TRBV27 with TRBJ2-7, with 12 bases aligning to TRBD2. Germline V gives CDR1 MNHEY, CDR2 SMNVEV (reference sequence). The V and J ends lost 5 bases and 2 bases, in that order; junction bases with no gene match: 4. CDR3 length: 15 residues.

The V and J genes are TRBV19 and TRBJ2-7, with 10 bases fitting TRBD2. CDR3 length: 15 amino acids. V shed 4 bases, J shed 2 bases, and the junction held 5 bases outside the gene matches. Germline CDR1 is LNHDA and CDR2 is SQIVND (reference sequence). The CDR3 DNA reads as TGTGCCAGTAGTACCTCTGGGACTAGCGCCTACGAGCAGTACTTC. Translated, it gives CASSTSGTSAYEQYF. The full variable domain, with the rest looked up from reference TRBV19 and TRBJ2-7, is DGGITQSPKYLFRKEGQNVTLSCEQNLNHDAMYWYRQDPGQGLRLIYYSQIVNDFQKGDIAEGYSVSREKKESFPLTVTSAQKNPTAFYLCASSTSGTSAYEQYFGPGTRLTVT.